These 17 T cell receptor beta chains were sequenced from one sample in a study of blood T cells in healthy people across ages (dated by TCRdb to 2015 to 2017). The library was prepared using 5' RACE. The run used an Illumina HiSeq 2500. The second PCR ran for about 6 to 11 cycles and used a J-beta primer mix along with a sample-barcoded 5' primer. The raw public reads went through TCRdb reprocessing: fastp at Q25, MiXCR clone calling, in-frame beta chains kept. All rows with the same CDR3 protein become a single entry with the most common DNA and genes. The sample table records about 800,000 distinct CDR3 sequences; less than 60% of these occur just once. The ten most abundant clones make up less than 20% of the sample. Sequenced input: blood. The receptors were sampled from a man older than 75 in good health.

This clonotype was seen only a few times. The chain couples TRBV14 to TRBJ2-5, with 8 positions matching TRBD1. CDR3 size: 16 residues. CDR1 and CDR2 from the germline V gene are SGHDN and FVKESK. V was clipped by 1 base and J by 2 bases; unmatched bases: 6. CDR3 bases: TGTGCCAGCAGCCAAGGTCTAAGGACAGGGCAAGAGACCCAGTACTTC. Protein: CASSQGLRTGQETQYF.

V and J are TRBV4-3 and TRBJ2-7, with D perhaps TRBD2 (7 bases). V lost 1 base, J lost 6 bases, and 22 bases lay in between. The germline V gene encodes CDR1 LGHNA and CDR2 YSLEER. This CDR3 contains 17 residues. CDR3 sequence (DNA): TGCGCCAGCAGCCAAGCCTACGGGGGGCGGGAGCCCACCGAGCAGTACTTC. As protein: CASSQAYGGREPTEQYF.

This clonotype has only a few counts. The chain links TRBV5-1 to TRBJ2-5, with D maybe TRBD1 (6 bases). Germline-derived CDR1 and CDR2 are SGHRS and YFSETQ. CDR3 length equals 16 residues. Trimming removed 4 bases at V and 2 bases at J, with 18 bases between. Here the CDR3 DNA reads TGCGCCAGCAGCCAACAGCCGGGACAAAATCAAGAGACCCAGTACTTC. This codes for CASSQQPGQNQETQYF.

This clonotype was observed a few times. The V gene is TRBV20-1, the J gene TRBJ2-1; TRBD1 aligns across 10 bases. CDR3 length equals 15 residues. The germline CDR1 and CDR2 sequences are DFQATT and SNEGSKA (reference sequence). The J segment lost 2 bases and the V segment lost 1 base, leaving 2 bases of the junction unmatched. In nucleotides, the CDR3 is TGCAGTGCTAGAGCAGGACAGGGGGCCTACAATGAGCAGTTCTTC. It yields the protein CSARAGQGAYNEQFF.

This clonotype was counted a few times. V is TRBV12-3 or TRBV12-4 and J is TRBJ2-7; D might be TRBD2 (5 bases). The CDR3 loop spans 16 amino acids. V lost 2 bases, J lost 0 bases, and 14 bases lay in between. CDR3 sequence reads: CASSLQGGGHSYEQYF. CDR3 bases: TGTGCCAGCAGTTTACAAGGTGGAGGCCACTCCTACGAGCAGTACTTC.

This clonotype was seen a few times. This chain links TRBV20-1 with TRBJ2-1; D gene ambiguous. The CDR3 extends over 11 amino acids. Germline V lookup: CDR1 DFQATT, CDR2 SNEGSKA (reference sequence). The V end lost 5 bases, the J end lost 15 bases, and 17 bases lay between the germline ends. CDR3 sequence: CSARSALGRFF. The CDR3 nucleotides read TGCAGTGCTCGATCCGCATTAGGTCGGTTCTTC.

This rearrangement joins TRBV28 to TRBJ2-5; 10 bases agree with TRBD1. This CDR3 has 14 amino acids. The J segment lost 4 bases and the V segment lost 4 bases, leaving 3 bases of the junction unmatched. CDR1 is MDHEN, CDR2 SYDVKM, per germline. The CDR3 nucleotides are TGTGCCAGCAGTTCCGGACAGGGGGTAGAGACCCAGTACTTC. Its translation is CASSSGQGVETQYF.

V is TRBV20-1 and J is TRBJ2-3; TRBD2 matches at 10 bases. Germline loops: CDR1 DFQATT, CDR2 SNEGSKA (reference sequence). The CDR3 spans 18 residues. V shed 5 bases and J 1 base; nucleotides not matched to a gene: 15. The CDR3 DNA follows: TGCAGTGCTCGACCCCGGAGGGGTCTAGCGGGGGGCACAGATACGCAGTATTTT. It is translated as CSARPRRGLAGGTDTQYF.

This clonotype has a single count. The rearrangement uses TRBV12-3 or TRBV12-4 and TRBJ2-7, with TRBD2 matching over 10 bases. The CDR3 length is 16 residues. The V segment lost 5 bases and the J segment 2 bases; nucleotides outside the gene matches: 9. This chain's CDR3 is CASSLGTSVRPYEQYF. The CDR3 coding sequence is TGTGCCAGCAGTCTGGGGACTAGCGTGAGACCCTACGAGCAGTACTTC.

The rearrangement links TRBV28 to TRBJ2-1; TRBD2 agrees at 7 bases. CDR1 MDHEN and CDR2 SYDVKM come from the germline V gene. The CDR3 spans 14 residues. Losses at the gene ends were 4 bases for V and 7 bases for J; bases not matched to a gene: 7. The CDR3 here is CASSSAGELNEQFF. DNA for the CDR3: TGTGCCAGCAGTTCTGCGGGAGAGCTAAATGAGCAGTTCTTC.

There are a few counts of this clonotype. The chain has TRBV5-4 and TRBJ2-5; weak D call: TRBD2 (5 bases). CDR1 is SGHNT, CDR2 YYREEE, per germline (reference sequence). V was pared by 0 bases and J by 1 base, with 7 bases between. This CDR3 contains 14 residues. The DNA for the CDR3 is TGTGCCAGCAGCTTGGCGGGGTTCCAAGAGACCCAGTACTTC. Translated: CASSLAGFQETQYF.

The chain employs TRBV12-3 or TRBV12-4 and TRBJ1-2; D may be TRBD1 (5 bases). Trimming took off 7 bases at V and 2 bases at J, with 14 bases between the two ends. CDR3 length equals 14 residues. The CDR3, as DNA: TGTGCCAGCACCCCCGGGACTCTCAACTATGGCTACACCTTC. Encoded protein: CASTPGTLNYGYTF.

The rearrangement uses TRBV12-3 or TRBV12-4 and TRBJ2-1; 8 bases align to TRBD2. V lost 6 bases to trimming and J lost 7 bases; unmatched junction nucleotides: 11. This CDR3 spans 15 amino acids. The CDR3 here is CASSANVAGRNEQFF. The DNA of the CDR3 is TGTGCCAGCAGCGCGAATGTAGCGGGAAGGAATGAGCAGTTCTTC.

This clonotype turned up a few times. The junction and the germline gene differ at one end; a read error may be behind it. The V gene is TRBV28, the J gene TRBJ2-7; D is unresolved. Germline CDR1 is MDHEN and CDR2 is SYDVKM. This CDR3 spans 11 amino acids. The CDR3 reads CACSQAYEQYF. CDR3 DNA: TGTGCCTGCAGTCAGGCCTACGAGCAGTACTTC.

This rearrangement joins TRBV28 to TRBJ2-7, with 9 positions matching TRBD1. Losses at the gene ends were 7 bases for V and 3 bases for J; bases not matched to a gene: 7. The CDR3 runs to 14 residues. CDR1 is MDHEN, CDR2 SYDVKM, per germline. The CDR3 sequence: CASTTGGNFYEQYF. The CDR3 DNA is TGTGCCAGCACAACAGGGGGCAATTTCTACGAGCAGTACTTC.

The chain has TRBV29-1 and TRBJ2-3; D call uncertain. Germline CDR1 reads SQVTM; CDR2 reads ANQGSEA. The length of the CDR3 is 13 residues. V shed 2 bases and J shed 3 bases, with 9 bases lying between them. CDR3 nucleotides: TGCAGCGTTGAACCTCCAAGGACAGATACGCAGTATTTT. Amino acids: CSVEPPRTDTQYF.

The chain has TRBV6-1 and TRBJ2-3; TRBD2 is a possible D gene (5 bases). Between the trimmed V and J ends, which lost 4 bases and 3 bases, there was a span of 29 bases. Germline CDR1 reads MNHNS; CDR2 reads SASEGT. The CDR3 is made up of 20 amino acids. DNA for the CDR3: TGTGCCAGCAGTGGAGTACTGGGCGGGTCCAACGCACGAAGAACAGATACGCAGTATTTT. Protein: CASSGVLGGSNARRTDTQYF.